A single sample is the source of the 9 T cell receptor beta chains below, sequenced in a study of blood T cell repertoires in COVID-19. The method was immunoSEQ multiplex PCR; TCRdb's version includes in-frame clones alone and lacks a portion of them. This sample has about 100,000 clones; roughly 87% occur once, and the top ten carry under 7%. The sample was peripheral blood. Receptors originate from a woman between 55 and 75 years old with acute or convalescent COVID-19.

This chain connects TRBV9 to TRBJ2-1; TRBD2 agrees at 14 bases. The ends lost 2 bases at V and 4 bases at J; junction bases unmatched: 5. Germline lookup yields CDR1 SGDLS and CDR2 YYNGEE. This CDR3 spans 17 amino acids. Here the CDR3 reads CASSVDRTSGRYNEQFF. In nucleotides, the CDR3 is TGTGCCAGCAGCGTCGATCGGACTAGCGGGAGGTACAATGAGCAGTTCTTC.

The chain carries TRBV5-1 and TRBJ2-3; the match to TRBD2 covers 14 bases. CDR1 is SGHRS, CDR2 YFSETQ, per germline. Unmatched junction bases numbered 5, after V lost 7 bases and J lost 4 bases. This CDR3 has 15 residues. CDR3 DNA: TGCGCCAGCCGACTAGCGGGAGGGATCGCAGATACGCAGTATTTT. It encodes CASRLAGGIADTQYF.

The chain joins TRBV11-2 to TRBJ2-7; 7 positions agree with TRBD2. This CDR3 has 14 residues. V trimming: 1 base; J trimming: 3 bases; junction bases outside the gene matches: 3. Looked up from germline, CDR1 is SGHAT and CDR2 is FQNNGV. DNA of the CDR3: TGTGCCAGCAGCTTAGCTAGCGGTCTCTACGAGCAGTACGTC. As protein: CASSLASGLYEQYV.

Comment on this clone: Other DNA sequences from this sample encode an identical CDR3 as well. The V and J genes are TRBV15 and TRBJ1-1; 9 bases align to TRBD1. The V gene's germline CDR1 is LNHNV and CDR2 YYDKDF (reference sequence). The CDR3 is 15 residues long. Trimming cost V 1 base and J 1 base; bases outside gene matches: 1. The CDR3 is CATSRGGQGNTEAFF. The CDR3, as DNA: TGTGCCACCAGCAGAGGGGGACAGGGGAACACTGAAGCTTTCTTT.

This sequence joins TRBV9 and TRBJ2-1; 10 positions agree with TRBD2. The V gene end was trimmed by 7 bases and the J gene end by 13 bases; junction bases not matched to a gene: 14. This CDR3 is built from 14 residues. Germline V gives CDR1 SGDLS, CDR2 YYNGEE. The CDR3 region has the DNA TGTGCCAGCGCGGGGCTAGCGGGAGAAGCGGCCCAGTTCTTC. Amino acids: CASAGLAGEAAQFF.

The J gene is TRBJ1-1, the V gene TRBV12-3 or TRBV12-4; D might be TRBD1 (6 bases). V lost 6 bases to trimming and J lost 4 bases, with 12 bases between them. The CDR3 contains 13 residues. CDR3 sequence (DNA): TGTGCCAGCAGCGGGCAGGGGTTCACTGAAGCTTTCTTT. Encoded protein: CASSGQGFTEAFF.

The V and J genes are TRBV6-5 and TRBJ2-1; maybe TRBD2 (5 bases). This CDR3 comprises 14 residues. The V gene lost 3 bases and the J gene lost 0 bases, with 6 bases spanning the gap. Germline V gives CDR1 MNHEY, CDR2 SVGAGI. CDR3 sequence: CASSYGSSYNEQFF. For the CDR3, the DNA is TGTGCCAGCAGTTATGGGAGCTCCTACAATGAGCAGTTCTTC.

The V call is TRBV5-1, the J call TRBJ2-1; D remains unclear. V gave up 1 base and J gave up 0 bases, with 11 bases separating them. Germline loops: CDR1 SGHRS, CDR2 YFSETQ. This CDR3 has 16 residues. The CDR3 protein is CASSLFRLSSYNEQFF. In DNA form, the CDR3 reads TGCGCCAGCAGCTTGTTTCGTCTGAGCTCCTACAATGAGCAGTTCTTC.

V usage is TRBV27 and J usage is TRBJ2-7, with D possibly TRBD2 on 6 matching bases. Germline CDR1 MNHEY, CDR2 SMNVEV (reference sequence). The CDR3 runs to 14 residues. Trimming pared 4 bases from V and 0 bases from J, leaving 10 bases between. CDR3 nucleotide sequence: TGTGCCAGCAGTTGGAGGGGAAGCTCCTACGAGCAGTACTTC. It specifies CASSWRGSSYEQYF.